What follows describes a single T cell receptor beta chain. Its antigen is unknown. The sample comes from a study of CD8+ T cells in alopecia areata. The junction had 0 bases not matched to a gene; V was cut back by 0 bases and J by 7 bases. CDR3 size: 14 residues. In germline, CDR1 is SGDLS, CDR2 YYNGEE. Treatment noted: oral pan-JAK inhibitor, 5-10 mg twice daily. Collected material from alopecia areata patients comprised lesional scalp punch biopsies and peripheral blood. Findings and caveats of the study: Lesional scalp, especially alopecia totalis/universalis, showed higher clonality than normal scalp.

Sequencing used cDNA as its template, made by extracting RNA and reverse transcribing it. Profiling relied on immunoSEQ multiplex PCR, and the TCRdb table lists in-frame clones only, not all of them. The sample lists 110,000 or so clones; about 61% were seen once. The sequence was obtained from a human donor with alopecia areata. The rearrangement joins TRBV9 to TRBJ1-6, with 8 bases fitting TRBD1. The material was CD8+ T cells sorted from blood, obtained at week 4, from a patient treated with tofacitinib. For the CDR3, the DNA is TGTGCCAGCAGCGTAGGGGACAGGAATTCACCCCTCCACTTT. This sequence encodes CASSVGDRNSPLHF.